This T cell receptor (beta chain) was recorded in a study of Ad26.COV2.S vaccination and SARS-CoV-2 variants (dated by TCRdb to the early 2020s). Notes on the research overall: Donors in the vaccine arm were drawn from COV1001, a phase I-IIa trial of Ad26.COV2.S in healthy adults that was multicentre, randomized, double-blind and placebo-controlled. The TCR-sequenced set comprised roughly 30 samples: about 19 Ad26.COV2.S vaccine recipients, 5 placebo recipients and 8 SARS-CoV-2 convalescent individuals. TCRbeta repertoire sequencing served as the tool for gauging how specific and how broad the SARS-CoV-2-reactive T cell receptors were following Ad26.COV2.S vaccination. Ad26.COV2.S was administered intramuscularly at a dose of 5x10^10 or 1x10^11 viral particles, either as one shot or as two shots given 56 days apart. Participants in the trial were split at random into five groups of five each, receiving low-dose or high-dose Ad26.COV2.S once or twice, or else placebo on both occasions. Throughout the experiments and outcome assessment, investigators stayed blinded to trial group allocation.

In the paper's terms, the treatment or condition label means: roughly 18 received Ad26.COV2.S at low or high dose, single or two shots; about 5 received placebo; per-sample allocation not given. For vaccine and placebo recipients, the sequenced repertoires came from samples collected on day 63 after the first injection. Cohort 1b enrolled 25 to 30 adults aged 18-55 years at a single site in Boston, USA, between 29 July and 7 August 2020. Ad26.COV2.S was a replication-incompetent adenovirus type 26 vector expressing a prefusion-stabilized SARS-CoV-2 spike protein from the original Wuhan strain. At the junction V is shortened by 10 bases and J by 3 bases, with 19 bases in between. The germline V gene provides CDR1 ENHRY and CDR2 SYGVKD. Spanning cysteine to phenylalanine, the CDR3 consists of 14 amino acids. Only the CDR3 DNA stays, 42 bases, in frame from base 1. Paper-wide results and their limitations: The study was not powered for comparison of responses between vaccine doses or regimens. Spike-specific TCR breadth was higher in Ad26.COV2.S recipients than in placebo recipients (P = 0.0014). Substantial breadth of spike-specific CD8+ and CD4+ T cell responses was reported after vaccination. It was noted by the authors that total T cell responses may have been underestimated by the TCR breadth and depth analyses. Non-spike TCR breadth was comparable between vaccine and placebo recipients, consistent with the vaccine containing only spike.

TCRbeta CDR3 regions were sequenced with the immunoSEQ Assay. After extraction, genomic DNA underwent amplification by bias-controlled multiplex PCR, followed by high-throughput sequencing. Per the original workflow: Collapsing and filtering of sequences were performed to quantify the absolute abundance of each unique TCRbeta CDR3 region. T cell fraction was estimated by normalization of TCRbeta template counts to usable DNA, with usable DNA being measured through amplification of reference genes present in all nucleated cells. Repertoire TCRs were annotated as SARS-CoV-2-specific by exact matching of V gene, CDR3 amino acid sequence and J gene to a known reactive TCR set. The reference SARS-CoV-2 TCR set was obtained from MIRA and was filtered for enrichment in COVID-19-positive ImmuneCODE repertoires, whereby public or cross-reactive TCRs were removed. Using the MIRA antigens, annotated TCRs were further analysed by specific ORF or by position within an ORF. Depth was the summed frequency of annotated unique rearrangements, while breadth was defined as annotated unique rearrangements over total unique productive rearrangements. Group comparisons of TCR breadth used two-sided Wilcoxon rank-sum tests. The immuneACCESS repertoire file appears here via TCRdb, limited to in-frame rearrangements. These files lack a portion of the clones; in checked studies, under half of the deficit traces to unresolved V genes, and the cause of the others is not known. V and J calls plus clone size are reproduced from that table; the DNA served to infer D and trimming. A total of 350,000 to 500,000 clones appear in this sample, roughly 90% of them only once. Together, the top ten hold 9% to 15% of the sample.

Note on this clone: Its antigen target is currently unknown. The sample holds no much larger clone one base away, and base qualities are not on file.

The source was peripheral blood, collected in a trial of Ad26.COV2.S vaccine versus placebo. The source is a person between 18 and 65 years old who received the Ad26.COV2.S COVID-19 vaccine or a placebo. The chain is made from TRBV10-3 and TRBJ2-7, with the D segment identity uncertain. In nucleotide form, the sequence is TGTGCCACCCGGCAGGTGGGGTCGAACTACGAGCAGTACTTC. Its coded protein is CATRQVGSNYEQYF.